This record covers a single T cell receptor beta chain. As yet, its antigen is unknown. One entry per CDR3 protein, called by TCRdb with MiXCR from the RACE reads. The data contain around 130,000 distinct CDR3 sequences, roughly 9.5% of them seen just once; the ten biggest clones take up 1.5% to 2%. The sample's time point: healthy volunteer bleed at 2 weeks. The authors' total RNA extraction used unfractionated whole blood. These data come from a study of human T cells and chemical hapten exposure. Study results and limitations: TCRs whose frequency exceeded 1 in 1000 remained the same following DPC sensitization.

CDR3 length: 15 residues. Germline CDR1 SGHAT, CDR2 FQNNGV. With 1 base clipped from V and 6 bases from J, the junction kept 8 bases outside the gene matches. The sequenced sample was whole blood. The sequence was collected from a male donor in good health. Some clones in this sample may be carry-over from other donors' samples. The chain is built from TRBV11-2 and TRBJ1-2; 7 bases line up with TRBD1. The CDR3 nucleotides are TGTGCCAGCAGCTTAGGGGACAGCTCAAATAATGGCTACACCTTC. Translating gives CASSLGDSSNNGYTF.